These 28 T cell receptor beta chains were sequenced from one sample in a study of T cells in Graves' hyperthyroidism and ophthalmopathy (dated 2019 in TCRdb). Preparation of the library involved multiplex PCR. The instrument was an Illumina HiSeq 2000. The TCR beta CDR3 regions were amplified from RNA transcripts. The TCR CDR3 was subjected to a first round of RT-PCR using the HTBI primer set and the Qiagen OneStep RT-PCR kit. TCRdb handled the public reads itself, with Q25 trimming in fastp and clone calling in MiXCR, and kept productive beta chains. Each entry merges the rows of one CDR3 protein and shows their most common DNA and genes. The sample table records under 400,000 distinct CDR3 sequences; 21% of these occur just once. The ten largest clones take up 50% of the sample. The source material was blood. The receptors were sampled from a woman in her forties or fifties with Graves' hyperthyroidism.

This clonotype was recorded at least ten times. The J gene is TRBJ2-5, the V gene TRBV11-3, with 8 bases lining up with TRBD1. V lost 6 bases and J lost 9; bases outside the gene matches: 9. This CDR3 comprises 13 residues. Germline V gene data show CDR1 as SGHNT and CDR2 as YENEEA. The CDR3 is CASRFTGGGAQYF. The CDR3 bases are TGTGCCAGCAGATTCACAGGGGGTGGGGCCCAGTACTTC.

There are many counts of this clonotype. The chain couples TRBV12-3 or TRBV12-4 to TRBJ2-7, with a tentative D call TRBD1 (6 bases). This CDR3 is built from 13 residues. V was shortened by 8 bases and J by 4 bases, with 15 bases between the two germline ends. The CDR3 loop is CASQDRAAYEQYF. The CDR3 DNA is TGTGCCAGCCAGGACAGAGCCGCTTACGAGCAGTACTTC.

This clonotype was seen at least ten times. The chain couples TRBV20-1 to TRBJ1-4, with 12 bases fitting TRBD1. The CDR3 is 16 amino acids. CDR1 is DFQATT and CDR2 is SNEGSKA in the germline V gene (reference sequence). With V trimmed by 6 bases and J by 4 bases, 9 bases remained unmatched. Written as DNA, the CDR3 is TGCAGTGCCCCCGGGACAGGGGGCTTTGTTAATGAAAAACTGTTTTTT. Residues: CSAPGTGGFVNEKLFF.

This chain joins TRBV7-8 and TRBJ2-1; perhaps D is TRBD1 or TRBD2 (5 bases each). The CDR3 extends over 13 amino acids. CDR1 SGHVS and CDR2 FQNEAQ come from the germline V gene. Trimming took 5 bases from V and 4 from J, leaving 9 bases between them. The CDR3 is CASSRDRYNEQFF. In DNA form, the CDR3 reads TGTGCCAGCAGCCGGGACCGATACAATGAGCAGTTCTTC.

This clonotype was observed a few times. J is TRBJ1-1 and V is TRBV7-2, with D unclear. This CDR3 is 16 amino acids long. Germline-derived CDR1 and CDR2 are SGHTA and FQGNSA. The V end was cut by 1 base, the J end by 4 bases, with 16 bases between. The CDR3 is CASSLVLIGWGTEAFF. Here the CDR3 DNA reads TGTGCCAGCAGCTTAGTTTTGATTGGGTGGGGCACTGAAGCTTTCTTT. Full variable domain (remainder filled in from reference TRBV7-2 and TRBJ1-1): GAGVSQSPSNKVTEKGKDVELRCDPISGHTALYWYRQSLGQGLEFLIYFQGNSAPDKSGLPSDRFSAERTGGSVSTLTIQRTQQEDSAVYLCASSLVLIGWGTEAFFGQGTRLTVV.

This clonotype came up many times. The gene calls are TRBV28 and TRBJ2-3; 10 bases map to TRBD2. The CDR3 is 15 amino acids. The V gene's germline CDR1 is MDHEN and CDR2 SYDVKM. With V trimmed by 7 bases and J by 5 bases, 9 bases remained unmatched. The CDR3, as DNA: TGTGCCAGCAAGAAGCGGGAGGGCCCGAGAGATACGCAGTATTTT. The encoded protein is CASKKREGPRDTQYF.

The sample holds many counts of this clonotype. The chain is built from TRBV11-2 and TRBJ2-2, with 8 positions matching TRBD1. V lost 4 bases and J lost 10; bases outside the gene matches: 8. In germline, CDR1 is SGHAT, CDR2 FQNNGV. This CDR3 is 14 amino acids long. The CDR3 bases are TGTGCCAGCAGCTCGACACGGACAGGGAAGGAGCTGTTTTTT. Translation gives CASSSTRTGKELFF.

The rearrangement uses TRBV6-1 and TRBJ2-1; tentative D call: TRBD2 (7 bases). This CDR3 is 13 amino acids long. The ends were cut back, 11 bases at V and 2 bases at J, with 13 bases in the middle. CDR1 and CDR2 (germline): MNHNS, SASEGT. The DNA for the CDR3 is TGTGCCGGGGGGGGCCGGCCCTACAATGAGCAGTTCTTC. It is translated as CAGGGRPYNEQFF.

This clonotype showed up many times. The gene calls are TRBV28 and TRBJ2-2; a possible D gene is TRBD2 (5 bases). The CDR3 extends over 12 amino acids. Germline lookup yields CDR1 MDHEN and CDR2 SYDVKM. The V end lost 5 bases, the J end lost 9 bases, and 10 bases lay between the germline ends. CDR3 bases: TGTGCCAGCAGTGGGGAGTATAGGGAGCTGTTTTTT. Protein: CASSGEYRELFF.

This clonotype was counted ten times or more. The chain combines TRBV5-6 with TRBJ2-2; no definite D call. Deletions cut 4 bases from V and 3 bases from J, with 10 bases between. This CDR3 has 14 amino acids. Germline CDR1 and CDR2: SGHDT and YYEEEE. The CDR3 nucleotides read TGTGCCAGCAGCCCGGTATTGGACACCGGGGAGCTGTTTTTT. Its protein product is CASSPVLDTGELFF.

In its sample, this clonotype was seen many times. The chain has TRBV19 and TRBJ2-7, with 8 positions matching TRBD1. The length of the CDR3 is 15 residues. Germline lookup yields CDR1 LNHDA and CDR2 SQIVND (reference sequence). With 0 bases clipped from V and 4 bases from J, the junction kept 5 bases outside the gene matches. The CDR3 reads CASSIETGGTYEQYF. In DNA form, the CDR3 reads TGTGCCAGTAGTATAGAAACAGGGGGAACGTACGAGCAGTACTTC.

This clonotype was seen many times. This chain links TRBV5-1 with TRBJ1-1; TRBD1 might be the D (5 bases). Trimming pared 3 bases from V and 4 bases from J, leaving 10 bases between. Germline lookup yields CDR1 SGHRS and CDR2 YFSETQ. The CDR3 is made up of 13 amino acids. CDR3 sequence (DNA): TGCGCCAGCAGCTACTACCAGGGCACTGAAGCTTTCTTT. Protein sequence: CASSYYQGTEAFF.

This clonotype was seen more than once but under ten times. The V gene is TRBV4-2, the J gene TRBJ2-1, with 11 bases lining up with TRBD2. Germline V gene data show CDR1 as LGHNA and CDR2 as YNFKEQ. Trimming removed 0 bases from V and 8 bases from J; junction bases left unmatched: 6. The CDR3 sequence is 16 residues long. DNA of the CDR3: TGTGCCAGCAGCCAAGAAGTGACTAGCGGGGAAGATGAGCAGTTCTTC. Residues: CASSQEVTSGEDEQFF.

This clonotype was seen ten or more times. This sequence joins TRBV19 and TRBJ2-7; D possibly corresponds to TRBD2 (7 bases). V was trimmed by 3 bases and J by 1 base, leaving 13 bases between them. Germline V gene data show CDR1 as LNHDA and CDR2 as SQIVND (reference sequence). This CDR3 comprises 15 residues. Written as DNA, the CDR3 is TGTGCCAGTAGTATCGGGGGGCGAGCGTCCTACGAGCAGTACTTC. Residues: CASSIGGRASYEQYF.

This clonotype was seen at least ten times. CDR3 sequence (DNA): TGTGCCAGCAGTAGACTGAGACAGACCTACGAGCAGTACTTC. This codes for CASSRLRQTYEQYF. The genes are TRBV6-1 and TRBJ2-7; TRBD1 is a possible D gene (5 bases). Germline values: CDR1 MNHNS, CDR2 SASEGT. The V end lost 5 bases, the J end lost 2 bases, and 13 bases lay between the germline ends. This CDR3 region has 14 residues.

This clonotype was seen at least ten times. The rearrangement uses TRBV28 and TRBJ2-3, with 11 bases identical to TRBD1. The CDR3 has 16 residues. Trimming took 4 bases from V and 9 from J; bases not matched to a gene: 12. CDR1 is MDHEN, CDR2 SYDVKM, per germline. The CDR3 protein is CASSSSGTGGPRTQYF. The CDR3 DNA reads as TGTGCCAGCAGTTCCTCCGGGACAGGGGGTCCCAGGACGCAGTATTTT.

This clonotype was observed once. This rearrangement joins TRBV2 to TRBJ2-2; TRBD1 aligns across 11 bases. Germline CDR1 reads SNHLY; CDR2 reads FYNNEI. Trimming removed 5 bases from V and 6 bases from J; junction bases left unmatched: 5. The CDR3 has 15 residues. The CDR3 sequence: CASSRTGGDPGELFF. The CDR3 region has the DNA TGTGCCAGCAGTCGGACAGGGGGCGATCCCGGGGAGCTGTTTTTT. Filled out from reference TRBV2 and TRBJ2-2, the complete variable domain reads EPEVTQTPSHQVTQMGQEVILRCVPISNHLYFYWYRQILGQKVEFLVSFYNNEISEKSEIFDDQFSVERPDGSNFTLKIRSTKLEDSAMYFCASSRTGGDPGELFFGEGSRLTVL.

This clonotype came up many times. The chain employs TRBV6-1 and TRBJ1-3, with D maybe TRBD1 (5 bases). The V end was cut by 2 bases, the J end by 2 bases, with 13 bases between. The CDR3 has 16 amino acids. Germline CDR1 reads MNHNS; CDR2 reads SASEGT. CDR3 nucleotides: TGTGCCAGCAGTGAATCCTCAGGGTCGGCTGGAAACACCATATATTTT. Encoded protein: CASSESSGSAGNTIYF.

This clonotype was observed many times. The J gene is TRBJ2-1, the V gene TRBV24-1, with 10 bases aligning to TRBD2. V lost 4 bases and J lost 1; bases outside the gene matches: 3. Germline values: CDR1 KGHDR, CDR2 SFDVKD. The CDR3 consists of 16 residues. CDR3 nucleotide sequence: TGTGCCACCAGTGACATTAGCGGGAGGTCCTACAATGAGCAGTTCTTC. This gives the protein CATSDISGRSYNEQFF.

The chain uses TRBV2 and TRBJ1-1; D uncertain. CDR1 and CDR2 from the germline V gene are SNHLY and FYNNEI. The CDR3 is 15 amino acids. V was pared by 3 bases and J by 3 bases, with 14 bases between. CDR3 sequence (DNA): TGTGCCAGCAGTGATAGCGGGATCGCGGACACTGAAGCTTTCTTT. Encoded protein: CASSDSGIADTEAFF.

The chain joins TRBV19 to TRBJ2-5; 12 positions match TRBD2. The CDR3 consists of 16 residues. CDR1 and CDR2 (germline): LNHDA, SQIVND (reference sequence). V was clipped by 5 bases and J by 3 bases; unmatched bases: 7. CDR3 bases: TGTGCCAGTAGTCCCTTGACTAGCGGGAGAAAAGAGACCCAGTACTTC. Protein sequence: CASSPLTSGRKETQYF.

This clonotype was counted at least ten times. CDR3 amino acids: CASSQTAMNTEAFF. The CDR3 region has the DNA TGTGCCAGCTCACAGACAGCTATGAACACTGAAGCTTTCTTT. The rearrangement joins TRBV18 to TRBJ1-1; TRBD1 is a possible D gene (5 bases). CDR3 size: 14 residues. Per the germline V gene, CDR1 is KGHSH and CDR2 is LQKENI. V gave up 4 bases and J gave up 0 bases, with 9 bases separating them.

The chain joins TRBV7-2 to TRBJ2-2; no definite D call. Between the trimmed V and J ends, which lost 5 bases and 6 bases, there was a span of 19 bases. The CDR3 extends over 16 amino acids. The germline V gene encodes CDR1 SGHTA and CDR2 FQGNSA. This chain's CDR3 is CASSPTTRSTPGELFF. CDR3 bases: TGTGCCAGCAGCCCCACTACCCGATCCACCCCCGGGGAGCTGTTTTTT.

This clonotype was seen at least ten times. V usage is TRBV28 and J usage is TRBJ1-1; 7 nucleotides agree with TRBD1. V trimming: 6 bases; J trimming: 10 bases; junction bases outside the gene matches: 8. This CDR3 contains 12 residues. Germline V gene sequence: CDR1 MDHEN, CDR2 SYDVKM. CDR3 DNA: TGTGCCAGCAGGGGCAGACAGGGACGAGCTTTCTTT. Translated, it gives CASRGRQGRAFF.

The chain uses TRBV2 and TRBJ2-7; 9 nucleotides match TRBD2. The CDR3 contains 14 residues. CDR1 and CDR2 from the germline V gene are SNHLY and FYNNEI. V shed 2 bases, J shed 4 bases, and the junction held 3 bases outside the gene matches. This CDR3 is CASSELTSGYEQYF. The CDR3 DNA reads TGTGCCAGCAGTGAATTAACTAGCGGGTACGAGCAGTACTTC.

This clonotype was observed many times. V gene TRBV5-1 combines with J gene TRBJ2-2; 8 nucleotides match TRBD1. The junction had 6 bases not matched to a gene; V was cut back by 0 bases and J by 5 bases. The germline V gene encodes CDR1 SGHRS and CDR2 YFSETQ. CDR3 size: 16 residues. The CDR3 coding sequence is TGCGCCAGCAGCTTGGAACTCAGGGGGCGAACCGGGGAGCTGTTTTTT. This sequence encodes CASSLELRGRTGELFF.

The V gene is TRBV5-1, the J gene TRBJ2-1; D might be TRBD2 (6 bases). Germline lookup yields CDR1 SGHRS and CDR2 YFSETQ. This CDR3 region has 15 residues. Trimming left V 0 bases short and J 4 bases short, with 11 bases between. The CDR3, as DNA: TGCGCCAGCAGCTTGGATGGAGGGCCGTACAATGAGCAGTTCTTC. Its translation: CASSLDGGPYNEQFF. Supplemented by reference TRBV5-1 and TRBJ2-1, the full variable domain reads KAGVTQTPRYLIKTRGQQVTLSCSPISGHRSVSWYQQTPGQGLQFLFEYFSETQRNKGNFPGRFSGRQFSNSRSEMNVSTLELGDSALYLCASSLDGGPYNEQFFGPGTRLTVL.

This clonotype has a count of ten or more. The gene calls are TRBV18 and TRBJ1-1; no firm D call. Trimming stripped 3 bases from V and 4 bases from J, with 6 bases between. The CDR3 contains 12 residues. The V gene's germline CDR1 is KGHSH and CDR2 LQKENI. CDR3 loop: CASSPASTEAFF. CDR3 nucleotide sequence: TGTGCCAGCTCACCGGCGAGCACTGAAGCTTTCTTT.